What follows are 16 T cell receptor beta chains derived from one specimen sequenced in a study of blood T cell repertoires in COVID-19. Profiled with immunoSEQ multiplex PCR; TCRdb holds only in-frame clones, not every one. This sample has tens of thousands of clones, with more than 70% found just once. The specimen was peripheral blood. These receptors came from a human donor in a cohort sampled during active COVID-19.

The chain carries TRBV29-1 and TRBJ2-7; D possibly corresponds to TRBD2 (5 bases). This CDR3 spans 14 amino acids. CDR1 and CDR2 (germline): SQVTM, ANQGSEA. V shed 3 bases and J shed 2 bases, with 14 bases lying between them. The CDR3 nucleotides read TGCAGCGTTGAGGAGGAGCGGCCCCCCTACGAGCAGTACTTC. Its translation is CSVEEERPPYEQYF.

CDR3 in amino acids: CASSVEDGGNEQFF. The CDR3 DNA sequence: TGTGCCAGCAGCGTAGAGGACGGGGGCAATGAGCAGTTCTTC. The chain is built from TRBV9 and TRBJ2-1; TRBD2 is a possible D gene (6 bases). This CDR3 region has 14 residues. Trimming stripped 0 bases from V and 6 bases from J, with 10 bases between. In germline, CDR1 is SGDLS, CDR2 YYNGEE.

This chain uses TRBV5-1 with TRBJ2-1; 8 bases fit TRBD1. Trimming at V came to 3 bases and at J to 0 bases, leaving 2 bases not matched to a gene. CDR3 length: 15 amino acids. Germline-derived CDR1 and CDR2 are SGHRS and YFSETQ. Here the CDR3 DNA reads TGCGCCAGCAGCTACACAGGGGGCTCCTACAATGAGCAGTTCTTC. Translating it yields CASSYTGGSYNEQFF.

The genes are TRBV25-1 and TRBJ1-5; maybe TRBD1 (6 bases). CDR3 length: 14 amino acids. The germline V and J ends were trimmed by 8 bases and 6 bases, with 17 bases remaining between them. Germline V gene sequence: CDR1 MGHDK, CDR2 SYGVNS. CDR3 DNA: TGTGCCAGCTCATCCACGAGCAGGGGTCAGCCCCAGCATTTT. It encodes CASSSTSRGQPQHF.

The chain couples TRBV5-1 to TRBJ1-1, with 8 nucleotides matching TRBD1. Germline values: CDR1 SGHRS, CDR2 YFSETQ. V lost 3 bases, J lost 5 bases, and 6 bases stayed unmatched. The CDR3 has 14 amino acids. CDR3 in amino acids: CASSSGQVETEAFF. CDR3 coding DNA: TGCGCCAGCAGCTCGGGACAGGTCGAGACTGAAGCTTTCTTT.

The chain has TRBV2 and TRBJ1-5; D gene ambiguous. CDR1 is SNHLY and CDR2 is FYNNEI in the germline V gene. The CDR3 has 15 amino acids. V lost 5 bases and J lost 7, with 18 bases in between. CDR3 loop: CASSSYRVGVQPQHF. The CDR3 DNA is TGTGCCAGCAGTTCTTACCGGGTGGGTGTCCAGCCCCAGCATTTT. The whole variable domain, remainder taken from reference TRBV2 and TRBJ1-5, is EPEVTQTPSHQVTQMGQEVILRCVPISNHLYFYWYRQILGQKVEFLVSFYNNEISEKSEIFDDQFSVERPDGSNFTLKIRSTKLEDSAMYFCASSSYRVGVQPQHFGDGTRLSIL.

The chain couples TRBV3-1 (or the pseudogene TRBV3-2) to TRBJ1-4; D gene ambiguous. The CDR3 loop spans 17 amino acids. Deletions cut 0 bases from V and 4 bases from J, with 15 bases between. CDR1 and CDR2 from the germline V gene are LGHDT and YNNKEL (reference sequence). In nucleotides, the CDR3 is TGTGCCAGCAGCCAAGATTTCTCGGGTCACCGTAATGAAAAACTGTTTTTT. It is translated as CASSQDFSGHRNEKLFF.

This chain joins TRBV21-1 and TRBJ1-1. TRBV21-1 corresponds to a pseudogene. This CDR3 has 14 amino acids. CDR3 in DNA: TGTGCCAGCAGCATCGAGGGTGTTATGGCTGAAGCTTTCTTT. Translation gives CASSIEGVMAEAFF.

This rearrangement joins TRBV11-2 to TRBJ1-2; 7 bases are a match to TRBD1. The V gene end was trimmed by 5 bases and the J gene end by 7 bases; junction bases not matched to a gene: 4. In germline, CDR1 is SGHAT, CDR2 FQNNGV. This CDR3 is built from 12 residues. The CDR3: CASSIRGSGYTF. The CDR3 bases are TGTGCCAGCAGCATCAGGGGGTCTGGCTACACCTTC.

This clone was observed a few times. J is TRBJ1-2 and V is TRBV7-9; TRBD1 matches at 7 bases. This CDR3 is 13 amino acids long. V lost 4 bases, J lost 8 bases, and 7 bases stayed unmatched. Germline V CDR1 and CDR2: SEHNR, FQNEAQ (reference sequence). This chain's CDR3 is CASSSRGTGGYTF. In nucleotides, the CDR3 is TGTGCCAGCAGCTCCAGGGGGACTGGGGGCTACACCTTC.

V and J are TRBV10-3 and TRBJ2-3; 8 nucleotides line up with TRBD2. With V trimmed by 2 bases and J by 4 bases, 5 bases remained unmatched. Looked up from germline, CDR1 is ENHRY and CDR2 is SYGVKD. The CDR3 consists of 15 residues. CDR3 amino acids: CAISERGGSPDTQYF. DNA for the CDR3: TGTGCCATCAGTGAGCGGGGGGGCTCGCCAGATACGCAGTATTTT.

The chain employs TRBV6-6 and TRBJ1-6; no firm D call. This CDR3 has 13 amino acids. V was clipped by 10 bases and J by 3 bases, with 10 bases between them. Germline CDR1 and CDR2: MNHNY and SVGAGI (reference sequence). This CDR3 reads CATHDIYNSPLHF. DNA of the CDR3: TGTGCCACCCATGACATCTATAATTCACCCCTCCACTTT.

This clone was observed a single time. The V and J genes are TRBV7-9 and TRBJ1-2; D unresolved. V gave up 1 base and J gave up 7 bases, with 16 bases separating them. Germline CDR1 SEHNR, CDR2 FQNEAQ (reference sequence). The CDR3 is 15 amino acids. The CDR3, as DNA: TGTGCCAGCAGCTTAGTATCGATACAATCCTCTGGCTACACCTTC. Its translation is CASSLVSIQSSGYTF.

The rearrangement links TRBV29-1 to TRBJ1-1; 7 bases are shared with TRBD1. Germline CDR1 SQVTM, CDR2 ANQGSEA. CDR3 length equals 14 residues. V lost 6 bases and J lost 3; bases outside the gene matches: 10. The CDR3 here is CSVTGVRIDTEAFF. The CDR3 DNA reads TGCAGCGTCACAGGGGTTCGGATCGACACTGAAGCTTTCTTT.

Only one count was recorded for this clone. V and J are TRBV19 and TRBJ2-5; 8 nucleotides line up with TRBD2. Germline loops: CDR1 LNHDA, CDR2 SQIVND (reference sequence). This CDR3 region has 17 residues. V shed 3 bases, J shed 2 bases, and the junction held 11 bases outside the gene matches. The DNA for the CDR3 is TGTGCCAGTAGTATTCGGGGGGGGTCACTACCTCAAGAGACCCAGTACTTC. This gives the protein CASSIRGGSLPQETQYF. The full variable domain, in which reference TRBV19 and TRBJ2-5 provide the parts outside the CDR3, is DGGITQSPKYLFRKEGQNVTLSCEQNLNHDAMYWYRQDPGQGLRLIYYSQIVNDFQKGDIAEGYSVSREKKESFPLTVTSAQKNPTAFYLCASSIRGGSLPQETQYFGPGTRLLVL.

J is TRBJ2-2 and V is TRBV30, with 10 bases lining up with TRBD2. The length of the CDR3 is 16 residues. CDR1 is GTSNPN, CDR2 SVGIG, per germline (reference sequence). Trimming took 1 base from V and 5 from J; bases not matched to a gene: 7. CDR3 loop: CAWSGKRGGTTGELFF. The CDR3 DNA reads as TGTGCCTGGAGTGGGAAGCGGGGGGGCACGACCGGGGAGCTGTTTTTT.